The sequence of this T cell receptor (beta chain) was determined in a study of blood T cells in healthy people across ages. Study findings and constraints: Older age coincided with a roughly linear decline in TCR beta diversity per million T cells.

This clonotype was detected only a few times. The antigen remains unidentified. Primed by a sample-barcoded 5' primer and a J-beta primer mix, a second PCR proceeded for about 7 to 12 cycles. TCRdb ran MiXCR on the 5' RACE reads and lists one entry per CDR3 protein. The sample records 1.5 million to 2 million distinct CDR3 sequences, about 28% being singletons. V was clipped by 4 bases and J by 7 bases; unmatched bases: 10. The CDR3 covers 15 residues. CDR1 and CDR2 from the germline V gene are MNHEY and SVGEGT. Specimen: blood. This sequence was found in a woman aged 30 to 39 in good health. The rearrangement uses TRBV6-2 or TRBV6-3 and TRBJ2-1, with 7 bases that match TRBD2. The chain's CDR3 is CASSSGGSSRNEQFF. The CDR3 DNA follows: TGTGCCAGCAGTTCTGGCGGGAGTTCGCGGAATGAGCAGTTCTTC.